This TCR beta chain was recorded in a study of blood T cell repertoires in COVID-19. Seattle-derived patients entered the study during active infection and were followed longitudinally. CDR3 length: 19 residues. Trimming cost V 0 bases and J 3 bases, with 20 bases left between them. The germline V gene encodes CDR1 MNHEY and CDR2 SVGEGT. Profiling relied on immunoSEQ multiplex PCR, and the TCRdb table lists in-frame clones only, not all of them. Of about 120,000 clones in the sample, around 89% were seen once. The receptor was derived from an older woman with COVID-19, enrolled during active disease. Specimen: peripheral blood. This chain connects TRBV6-2 or TRBV6-3 to TRBJ1-4, with D possibly matching TRBD1 (5 bases). The CDR3 DNA reads TGTGCCAGCAGTTACTCGAGGCAGGGCACCAGTGCGTCTAATGAAAAACTGTTTTTT. Translation: CASSYSRQGTSASNEKLFF.